This T cell receptor (beta chain) was identified in a study of identical twins. All donors were healthy Caucasians. Germline V lookup: CDR1 SQVTM, CDR2 ANQGSEA. CDR3 length equals 19 residues. V was shortened by 0 bases and J by 2 bases, with 24 bases between the two germline ends. This clonotype was found many times. TCRdb itself ran the 5' RACE reads through MiXCR, one entry per CDR3 protein. The sample carries roughly 710,000 distinct CDR3 sequences, 5.5% to 6.5% recorded once. The sample consisted of naive T cells sorted from blood. The gene calls are TRBV29-1 and TRBJ2-3, with D possibly being TRBD1 (6 bases). The TCR comes from a young man in good health. DNA for the CDR3: TGCAGCGTTGAAGATGCCTGGGCAGGGGTCCTAACACCCACAGATACGCAGTATTTT. This sequence encodes CSVEDAWAGVLTPTDTQYF.